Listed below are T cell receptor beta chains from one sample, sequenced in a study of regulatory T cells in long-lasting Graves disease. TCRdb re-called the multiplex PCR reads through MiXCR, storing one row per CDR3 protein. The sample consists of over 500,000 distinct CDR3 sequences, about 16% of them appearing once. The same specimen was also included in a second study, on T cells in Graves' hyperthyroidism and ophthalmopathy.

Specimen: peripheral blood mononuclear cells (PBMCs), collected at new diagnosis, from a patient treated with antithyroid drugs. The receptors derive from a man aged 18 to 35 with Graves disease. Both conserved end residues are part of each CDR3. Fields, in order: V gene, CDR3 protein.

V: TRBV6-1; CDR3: CASSEYSVMLLNQPQHF
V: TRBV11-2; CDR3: CASSQPSGAGGDTQYF
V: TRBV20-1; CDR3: CSARHGLAGGQETQYF
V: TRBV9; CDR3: CASSVEGGVGTEAFF
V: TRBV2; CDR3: CASSEGQTVGGYTF
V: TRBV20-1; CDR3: CSARDTWTSRKNIQYF
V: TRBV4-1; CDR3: CASSHLGTSGIYEQYF
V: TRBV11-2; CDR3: CASSLAARDTDTQYF
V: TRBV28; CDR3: CASSTWRRTEKLFF
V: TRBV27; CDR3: CASKVPGRQETQYF
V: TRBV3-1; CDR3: CASSQDPGDTQYF
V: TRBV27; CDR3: CASSLVAGELFF
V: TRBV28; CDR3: CASLLDLSNTEAFF
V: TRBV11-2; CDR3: CASSLGRLDTQYF
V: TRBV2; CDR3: CASRTTSGADTQYF
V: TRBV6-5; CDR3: CASSYSPYADTEAFF
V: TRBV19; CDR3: CASSSGTRDSEQYF
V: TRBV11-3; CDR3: CASSSNQRGEQYF
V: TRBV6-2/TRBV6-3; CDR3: CASSSVDPSFYSYNEQFF
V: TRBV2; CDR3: CASSGLAGGYEQYF
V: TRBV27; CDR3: CASSRGASGKSGQFF
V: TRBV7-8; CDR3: CASSLASQGIYNEQFF
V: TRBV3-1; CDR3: CASSRGAGAGLTEAFF
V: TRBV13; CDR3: CASSQNRGYTEAFF
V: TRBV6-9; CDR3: CASSSNRGQGNTEAFF
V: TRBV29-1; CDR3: CSVEGRESYEQYF
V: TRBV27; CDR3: CASKRATGLRNTEAFF
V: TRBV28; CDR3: CASGTGYSSYNEQFF
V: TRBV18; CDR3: CASSPGSDRISAFF
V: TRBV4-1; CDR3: CASSQVRRTNYGYTF
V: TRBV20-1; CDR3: CSAIVAGVRSDTQYF
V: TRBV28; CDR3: CASSRRDRGHGYTF
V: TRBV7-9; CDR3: CASGDSLTYNEQFF
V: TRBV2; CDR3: CASRADHQPQHF
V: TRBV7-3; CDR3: CASSLTAELSETQYF